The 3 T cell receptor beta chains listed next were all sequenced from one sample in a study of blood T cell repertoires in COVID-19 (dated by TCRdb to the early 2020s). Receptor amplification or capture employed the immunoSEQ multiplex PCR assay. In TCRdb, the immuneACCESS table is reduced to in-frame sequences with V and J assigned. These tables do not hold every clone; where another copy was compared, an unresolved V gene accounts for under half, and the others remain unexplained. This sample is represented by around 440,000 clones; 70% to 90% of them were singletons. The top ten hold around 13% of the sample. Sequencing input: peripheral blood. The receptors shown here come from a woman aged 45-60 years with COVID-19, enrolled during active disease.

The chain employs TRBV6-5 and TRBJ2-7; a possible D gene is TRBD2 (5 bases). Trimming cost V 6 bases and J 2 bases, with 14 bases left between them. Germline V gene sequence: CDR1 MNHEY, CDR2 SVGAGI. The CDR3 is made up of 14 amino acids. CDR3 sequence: CASRRNPGTYEQYF. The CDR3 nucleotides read TGTGCCAGCAGGAGAAATCCCGGGACCTACGAGCAGTACTTC.

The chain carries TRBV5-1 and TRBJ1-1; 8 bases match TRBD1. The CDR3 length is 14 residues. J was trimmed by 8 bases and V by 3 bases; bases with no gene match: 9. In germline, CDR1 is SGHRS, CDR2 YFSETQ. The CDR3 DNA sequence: TGCGCCAGCAGCTGGGGACAGGTGGGGCGGGAAGCTTTCTTT. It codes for CASSWGQVGREAFF. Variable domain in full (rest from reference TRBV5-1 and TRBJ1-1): KAGVTQTPRYLIKTRGQQVTLSCSPISGHRSVSWYQQTPGQGLQFLFEYFSETQRNKGNFPGRFSGRQFSNSRSEMNVSTLELGDSALYLCASSWGQVGREAFFGQGTRLTVV.

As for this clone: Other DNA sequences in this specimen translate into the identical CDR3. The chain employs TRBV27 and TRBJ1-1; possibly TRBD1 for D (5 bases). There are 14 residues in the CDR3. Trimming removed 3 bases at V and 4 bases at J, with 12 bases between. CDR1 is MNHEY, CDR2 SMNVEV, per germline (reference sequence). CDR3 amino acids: CASSFNPGGTEAFF. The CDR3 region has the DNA TGTGCCAGCAGTTTTAATCCGGGGGGCACTGAAGCTTTCTTT.